Listed here are 19 T cell receptor beta chains from one sample, sequenced in a study of early stage breast cancer tumors. Using immunoSEQ multiplex PCR, the repertoire was profiled, and TCRdb retains in-frame clones only, with some absent. The table shows around 14,000 clones, with roughly three quarters occurring only once. The sequenced material came from normal breast tissue next to the tumor. All receptors come from a person aged 50 to 59 with breast cancer.

The chain uses TRBV10-1 and TRBJ2-1, with TRBD2 identical over 13 bases. Trimming removed 6 bases from V and 9 bases from J; junction bases left unmatched: 14. Germline-derived CDR1 and CDR2 are WNHNN and SYGVQD (reference sequence). CDR3 length: 17 residues. DNA of the CDR3: TGCGCCAGCAGCGACCTACTAGCGGGGGGGCAGTTAGGTGAGCAGTTCTTC. Translation: CASSDLLAGGQLGEQFF.

The chain links TRBV25-1 to TRBJ1-2, with D tentatively TRBD1 (6 bases). V dropped 2 bases and J dropped 6 bases, with 13 bases sitting between them. This CDR3 is built from 14 residues. The germline CDR1 and CDR2 sequences are MGHDK and SYGVNS. The CDR3 DNA reads as TGTGCCAGCAGTGAACAGGGGTCGTGGGATGGCTACACCTTC. It specifies CASSEQGSWDGYTF.

The V and J genes are TRBV10-2 and TRBJ1-6; TRBD1 matches at 8 bases. The V gene end was trimmed by 0 bases and the J gene end by 9 bases; junction bases not matched to a gene: 4. This CDR3 has 15 amino acids. CDR1 and CDR2 from the germline V gene are WSHSY and SAAADI. CDR3 coding DNA: TGCGCCAGCAGTGAGTCGGACAGGGTCAGTTCACCCCTCCACTTT. It yields the protein CASSESDRVSSPLHF.

V gene TRBV27 combines with J gene TRBJ1-2; D possibly corresponds to TRBD1 (5 bases). The CDR3 has 14 residues. The germline V and J ends were trimmed by 4 bases and 3 bases, with 12 bases remaining between them. Germline-derived CDR1 and CDR2 are MNHEY and SMNVEV (reference sequence). CDR3 protein: CASSSDPTDYGYTF. CDR3 nucleotides: TGTGCCAGCAGTTCCGACCCGACAGACTATGGCTACACCTTC.

The V gene is TRBV6-6, the J gene TRBJ2-3; unclear D gene. The CDR3 contains 12 residues. V gave up 6 bases and J gave up 6 bases, with 10 bases separating them. Germline CDR1 MNHNY, CDR2 SVGAGI (reference sequence). DNA of the CDR3: TGTGCCAGCAGCCTTACGTCGGATACGCAGTATTTT. This sequence encodes CASSLTSDTQYF.

The chain uses TRBV6-5 and TRBJ1-6; the D gene is possibly TRBD1 (5 bases). V gave up 5 bases and J gave up 9 bases, with 11 bases separating them. Germline CDR1 is MNHEY and CDR2 is SVGAGI. This CDR3 comprises 13 residues. The CDR3 here is CASSLTVGSPLHF. CDR3 coding DNA: TGTGCCAGCAGTCTGACAGTCGGTTCACCCCTCCACTTT.

The chain joins TRBV6-1 to TRBJ2-7; the D is unclear. With 6 bases removed from V and 0 bases from J, the gap between germline ends came to 12 bases. This CDR3 comprises 14 residues. Germline CDR1 reads MNHNS; CDR2 reads SASEGT. In nucleotides, the CDR3 is TGTGCCAGCAGCCAACACACCGACTCCTACGAGCAGTACTTC. Translation gives CASSQHTDSYEQYF.

V is TRBV20-1 and J is TRBJ2-5, with D maybe TRBD2 (6 bases). Trimming removed 3 bases at V and 4 bases at J, with 6 bases between. The CDR3 loop spans 11 amino acids. Germline V lookup: CDR1 DFQATT, CDR2 SNEGSKA (reference sequence). The CDR3 DNA follows: TGCAGTGCTAGCGGGAGAGAGACCCAGTACTTC. It yields the protein CSASGRETQYF.

This chain uses TRBV30 with TRBJ1-3; D not certain. Deletions cut 3 bases from V and 4 bases from J, with 10 bases between. In germline, CDR1 is GTSNPN, CDR2 SVGIG (reference sequence). The CDR3 sequence is 13 residues long. CDR3 amino acids: CAWSGVGGNTIYF. DNA for the CDR3: TGTGCCTGGAGCGGGGTGGGAGGAAACACCATATATTTT. Together with reference TRBV30 and TRBJ1-3, the CDR3 gives the full variable domain: SQTIHQWPATLVQPVGSPLSLECTVEGTSNPNLYWYRQAAGRGLQLLFYSVGIGQISSEVPQNLSASRPQDRQFILSSKKLLLSDSGFYLCAWSGVGGNTIYFGEGSWLTVV.

This sequence joins TRBV7-9 and TRBJ1-4; D is uncertain. The CDR3 has 12 amino acids. V dropped 1 base and J dropped 6 bases, with 3 bases sitting between them. The germline V gene encodes CDR1 SEHNR and CDR2 FQNEAQ (reference sequence). The CDR3 sequence is CASSLVDEKLFF. The CDR3 region has the DNA TGTGCCAGCAGCTTAGTCGATGAAAAACTGTTTTTT.

V and J are TRBV6-5 and TRBJ2-3; TRBD2 matches at 11 bases. J gave up 0 bases and V 2 bases, and 1 base lay outside the gene matches. Germline V gene lookup returns CDR1 MNHEY and CDR2 SVGAGI. The CDR3 covers 16 residues. CDR3 nucleotides: TGTGCCAGCAGTTACCGACTAGCGGGGAGCACAGATACGCAGTATTTT. Its translation is CASSYRLAGSTDTQYF.

This clone has more than one count but fewer than ten. This chain links TRBV6-1 with TRBJ1-5; D unresolved. V was trimmed by 4 bases and J by 4 bases, leaving 20 bases between them. The CDR3 spans 17 residues. CDR1 is MNHNS, CDR2 SASEGT, per germline. CDR3 DNA sequence: TGTGCCAGCAGTGTCGACTGGTTACGGGCCACTAATCAGCCCCAGCATTTT. Amino acid sequence: CASSVDWLRATNQPQHF.

The chain carries TRBV15 and TRBJ2-7; D might be TRBD2 (6 bases). The V end lost 1 base, the J end lost 4 bases, and 11 bases lay between the germline ends. The CDR3 contains 14 residues. Germline values: CDR1 LNHNV, CDR2 YYDKDF (reference sequence). The CDR3 protein is CATSRGREMYEQYF. Here the CDR3 DNA reads TGTGCCACCAGCAGAGGGAGGGAAATGTACGAGCAGTACTTC. Together with reference TRBV15 and TRBJ2-7, the CDR3 gives the full variable domain: DAMVIQNPRYQVTQFGKPVTLSCSQTLNHNVMYWYQQKSSQAPKLLFHYYDKDFNNEADTPDNFQSRRPNTSFCFLDIRSPGLGDTAMYLCATSRGREMYEQYFGPGTRLTVT.

The chain employs TRBV5-1 and TRBJ2-6, with D unresolved. Germline CDR1 SGHRS, CDR2 YFSETQ. Trimming took 7 bases from V and 5 from J, leaving 22 bases between them. The CDR3 has 17 residues. The CDR3 bases are TGCGCCAGCTTGGGGAACGGTTCACAAAGTCGGGCCAACGTCCTGACTTTC. It is translated as CASLGNGSQSRANVLTF.

The sample holds a few counts of this clone. The chain uses TRBV14 and TRBJ2-1; a weak D match, TRBD1 (6 bases). With 4 bases removed from V and 5 bases from J, the gap between germline ends came to 9 bases. The CDR3 has 13 residues. The germline V gene has CDR1 SGHDN and CDR2 FVKESK. As DNA, the CDR3 is TGTGCCAGCAGCCCTAGACAGGACAATGAGCAGTTCTTC. Translating gives CASSPRQDNEQFF.

The gene calls are TRBV6-1 and TRBJ2-7; 8 bases map to TRBD2. With V trimmed by 8 bases and J by 2 bases, 5 bases remained unmatched. This CDR3 spans 13 amino acids. Germline V gene data show CDR1 as MNHNS and CDR2 as SASEGT. In nucleotides, the CDR3 is TGTGCCAGCCTTGGGGGACTAGCCTACGAGCAGTACTTC. Protein: CASLGGLAYEQYF.

The chain uses TRBV19 and TRBJ2-6; D not certain. From germline, CDR1 is LNHDA and CDR2 SQIVND (reference sequence). The CDR3 has 14 amino acids. Deletions cut 8 bases from V and 0 bases from J, with 8 bases between. CDR3 sequence: CASSWSSGANVLTF. DNA of the CDR3: TGTGCCAGTTCCTGGAGCTCTGGGGCCAACGTCCTGACTTTC.

This chain uses TRBV29-1 with TRBJ2-1; 11 bases match TRBD2. With V trimmed by 4 bases and J by 7 bases, 6 bases remained unmatched. Germline values: CDR1 SQVTM, CDR2 ANQGSEA. The CDR3 spans 14 residues. The CDR3 loop is CSVGTSGPSNEQFF. The CDR3, as DNA: TGCAGCGTTGGGACTAGCGGGCCTTCTAATGAGCAGTTCTTC.

The chain uses TRBV7-2 and TRBJ2-5, with D unclear. The CDR3 length is 14 residues. Germline V gene data show CDR1 as SGHTA and CDR2 as FQGNSA. Trimming left V 2 bases short and J 4 bases short, with 11 bases between. CDR3 in amino acids: CASSLLPLGETQYF. The CDR3 nucleotides read TGTGCCAGCAGCTTACTACCTTTGGGAGAGACCCAGTACTTC.